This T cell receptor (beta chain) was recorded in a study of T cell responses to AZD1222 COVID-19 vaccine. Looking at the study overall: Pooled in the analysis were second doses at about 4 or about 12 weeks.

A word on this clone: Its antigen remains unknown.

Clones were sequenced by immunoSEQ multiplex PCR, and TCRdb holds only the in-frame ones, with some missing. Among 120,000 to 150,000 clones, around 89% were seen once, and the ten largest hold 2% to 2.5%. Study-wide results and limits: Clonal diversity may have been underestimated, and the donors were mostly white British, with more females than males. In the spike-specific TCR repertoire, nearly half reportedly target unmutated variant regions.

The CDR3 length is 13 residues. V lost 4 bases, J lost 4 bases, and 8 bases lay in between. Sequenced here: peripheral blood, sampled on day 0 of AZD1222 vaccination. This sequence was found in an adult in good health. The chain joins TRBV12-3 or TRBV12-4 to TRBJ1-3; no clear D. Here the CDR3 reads CASSSALGNTIYF. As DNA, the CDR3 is TGTGCCAGCAGTTCGGCCCTCGGAAACACCATATATTTT.